Listed below are T cell receptor beta chains from one sample, sequenced in a study of shared clonotypes between healthy human individuals. Clones were sequenced by immunoSEQ multiplex PCR, and TCRdb holds only the in-frame ones, with some missing. The sample shows approximately 2.4 million clones, nearly 97% of them seen only once. The sequenced sample was naive CD4+ T cells sorted from blood. These receptors originate from a man aged 18 to 30 in good health. The CDR3 runs from the conserved cysteine through the conserved F or W. The D gene is left open where the match is weak. The listing skips clone size in some rows; elsewhere it reads once, few, many or a size class.

D: -; V: TRBV2; J: TRBJ2-1; size: -; DNA: TGTGCCAGCACCCCCGATACGTACAATGAGCAGTTCTTC; CDR3: CASTPDTYNEQFF
D: -; V: TRBV10-2; J: TRBJ1-2; size: -; DNA: TGCGCCAGCAGTGCAGTAGGGTATGGCTACACCTTC; CDR3: CASSAVGYGYTF
D: -; V: TRBV4-1; J: TRBJ2-3; size: -; DNA: TGCGCCAGCAGCGAAAGGGCTTGGGAGATCACAGATACGCAGTATTTT; CDR3: CASSERAWEITDTQYF
D: TRBD1; V: TRBV7-2; J: TRBJ1-2; size: -; DNA: TGTGCCAGCAGCTTAGTACAGGGGGGTGGCTATGGCTACACCTTC; CDR3: CASSLVQGGGYGYTF
D: TRBD1; V: TRBV7-9; J: TRBJ1-3; size: -; DNA: TGTGCCAGCAGCTGGACAGGGGTCTCTGGAAACACCATATATTTT; CDR3: CASSWTGVSGNTIYF
D: -; V: TRBV7-8; J: TRBJ1-5; size: -; DNA: TGTGCCAGCAGCTTAGCAGGGCGCAATCAGCCCCAGCATTTT; CDR3: CASSLAGRNQPQHF
D: TRBD1; V: TRBV5-3; J: TRBJ1-1; size: -; DNA: TGTGCCAGAGTGGGAGGGGGCGCGGGTAAGAACACTGAAGCTTTCTTT; CDR3: CARVGGGAGKNTEAFF
D: -; V: TRBV5-1; J: TRBJ2-2; size: -; DNA: TGCGCCAGCAGCATGGAGAGCATCACCGGGGAGCTGTTTTTT; CDR3: CASSMESITGELFF
D: -; V: TRBV9; J: TRBJ2-2; size: -; DNA: TGTGCCAGCAGCGCGGGAGCGGTGCCCGGGGAGCTGTTTTTT; CDR3: CASSAGAVPGELFF
D: -; V: TRBV30; J: TRBJ1-1; size: -; DNA: TGTGCCTGGAGTGGCCGGATCGATTGGACTGAAGCTTTCTTT; CDR3: CAWSGRIDWTEAFF
D: TRBD1; V: TRBV30; J: TRBJ1-6; size: -; DNA: TGTGCCTGGAGTGGAATGGGACAGGGTAATTCACCCCTCCACTTT; CDR3: CAWSGMGQGNSPLHF
D: -; V: TRBV23-1; J: TRBJ1-4; size: -; DNA: TGCGCCAGCAGTCAAGACGGACGGCGAACTAATGAAAAACTGTTTTTT; CDR3: CASSQDGRRTNEKLFF
D: -; V: TRBV12-5; J: TRBJ2-5; size: -; DNA: TGTGCTAGTGGTTTGACAGGGTTCAGCCAAGAGACCCAGTACTTC; CDR3: CASGLTGFSQETQYF
D: TRBD1; V: TRBV27; J: TRBJ1-3; size: -; DNA: TGTGCCTCTCGGACAGGACACTCTGGAAACACCATATATTTT; CDR3: CASRTGHSGNTIYF
D: -; V: TRBV10-3; J: TRBJ2-7; size: -; DNA: TGTGCCATCAGTGAGGGAGGTTCCTACGAGCAGTACTTC; CDR3: CAISEGGSYEQYF
D: TRBD2; V: TRBV11-3; J: TRBJ2-1; size: -; DNA: TGTGCCAGCAGCCCCGCCGGGACTAGCGGGAGGCATGAGCAGTTCTTC; CDR3: CASSPAGTSGRHEQFF
D: -; V: TRBV5-1; J: TRBJ1-1; size: -; DNA: TGCGCCAGCAGCTTGGGGCCAGCAATGAACACTGAAGCTTTCTTT; CDR3: CASSLGPAMNTEAFF
D: -; V: TRBV19; J: TRBJ2-5; size: -; DNA: TGTGCCAGTAGTATATCGGGGGGCATGGAGACCCAGTACTTC; CDR3: CASSISGGMETQYF
D: -; V: TRBV4-1; J: TRBJ2-3; size: -; DNA: TGCGCCAGCAGCCGCCTTGTCACAGATACGCAGTATTTT; CDR3: CASSRLVTDTQYF
D: -; V: TRBV10-2; J: TRBJ2-2; size: -; DNA: TGCGCCAGCAGTGTTGTCCGCGACGCAGGGCAAGTCACCGGGGAGCTGTTTTTT; CDR3: CASSVVRDAGQVTGELFF
D: TRBD1; V: TRBV5-4; J: TRBJ1-1; size: -; DNA: TGTGCCAGCAGCGTAGGACAGGGGGACACTGAAGCTTTCTTT; CDR3: CASSVGQGDTEAFF
D: TRBD2; V: TRBV18; J: TRBJ2-7; size: once; DNA: TGTGCCAGCTCACCGACTAGCGGGAGTAATTACGAGCAGTACTTC; CDR3: CASSPTSGSNYEQYF
D: -; V: TRBV20-1; J: TRBJ1-1; size: few; DNA: TGCAGTGCATACCGGGACAACGAAGCTTTCTTT; CDR3: CSAYRDNEAFF
D: -; V: TRBV6-1; J: TRBJ1-5; size: -; DNA: TGTGCCAGCAGTGAAGACCGGGCCCAGCCCCAGCATTTT; CDR3: CASSEDRAQPQHF
D: -; V: TRBV9; J: TRBJ1-3; size: -; DNA: TGTGCCAGCAGCGCCTGGGTGAAAGGAAACACCATATATTTT; CDR3: CASSAWVKGNTIYF
D: -; V: TRBV10-1; J: TRBJ1-6; size: few; DNA: TGCGCCAGCAGTGCTTCAGGTTCACCCCTCCACTTT; CDR3: CASSASGSPLHF
D: -; V: TRBV4-3; J: TRBJ1-3; size: -; DNA: TGCGCCAGCAGCCAAGACCATGCAGGGCGAAACACCATATATTTT; CDR3: CASSQDHAGRNTIYF
D: -; V: TRBV29-1; J: TRBJ2-5; size: -; DNA: TGCAGCGTTGAAACACCCACGGGGGCGCGGGAGACCCAGTACTTC; CDR3: CSVETPTGARETQYF
D: TRBD2; V: TRBV19; J: TRBJ2-3; size: -; DNA: TGTGCCAGTGCCTCCCTAGCGGGACCCACAGATACGCAGTATTTT; CDR3: CASASLAGPTDTQYF